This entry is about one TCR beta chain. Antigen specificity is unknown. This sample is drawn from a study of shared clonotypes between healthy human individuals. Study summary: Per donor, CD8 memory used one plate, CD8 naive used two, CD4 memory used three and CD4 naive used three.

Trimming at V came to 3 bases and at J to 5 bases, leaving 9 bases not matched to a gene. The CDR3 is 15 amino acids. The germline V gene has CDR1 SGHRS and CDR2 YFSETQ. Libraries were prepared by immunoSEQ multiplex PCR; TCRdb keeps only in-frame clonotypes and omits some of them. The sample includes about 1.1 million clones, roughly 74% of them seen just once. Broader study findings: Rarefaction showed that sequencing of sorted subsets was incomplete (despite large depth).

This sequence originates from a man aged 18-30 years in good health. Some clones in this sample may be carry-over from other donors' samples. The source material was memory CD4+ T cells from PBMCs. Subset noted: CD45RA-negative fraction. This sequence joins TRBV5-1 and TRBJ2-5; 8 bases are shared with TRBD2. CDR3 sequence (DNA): TGCGCCAGCAGCTGGACTGCGGGAGGAGGGGAGACCCAGTACTTC. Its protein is CASSWTAGGGETQYF. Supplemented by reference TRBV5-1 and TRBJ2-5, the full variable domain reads KAGVTQTPRYLIKTRGQQVTLSCSPISGHRSVSWYQQTPGQGLQFLFEYFSETQRNKGNFPGRFSGRQFSNSRSEMNVSTLELGDSALYLCASSWTAGGGETQYFGPGTRLLVL.